This T cell receptor (beta chain) was observed in a study of blood T cell repertoires in COVID-19. Study at large: Researchers got acute and convalescent COVID-19 samples from the United States, Italy and Spain. PBMCs, B-cell-depleted T cells, or T cells provided the cDNA or gDNA that made up the material.

In the authors' methods: Nucleated cell number was recorded as an estimate derived from reference gene primer amplification. The repertoire was sequenced with immunoSEQ multiplex PCR; TCRdb's copy has only in-frame clones and lacks some. V and J calls and clone size come straight from that table; D and trimming were deduced from the DNA. The data show approximately 190,000 clones, 82% seen once. V was clipped by 9 bases and J by 1 base, with 12 bases between them. There are 13 residues in the CDR3. Looked up from germline, CDR1 is MNHNY and CDR2 is SVGAGI (reference sequence). The TCR sequence derives from a woman under 40 with acute or convalescent COVID-19. V is TRBV6-6 and J is TRBJ1-1; D is ambiguous. The sequencing sample was made of peripheral blood. CDR3 sequence reads: CASRLAKNTEAFF. The CDR3 bases are TGTGCCAGTCGATTAGCCAAGAACACTGAAGCTTTCTTT.